This TCR beta chain came from a study of identical twins. In regard to this clonotype: The antigen is undetermined.

Study-wide findings and caveats: For cord blood, abundant beta clonotypes had fewer insertions, unlike memory repertoires, which showed none.

TCRdb fed the 5' RACE reads into MiXCR, producing one record per CDR3 protein. The data hold 250,000 to 350,000 distinct CDR3 sequences, with 9.5% observed a single time. The germline V gene has CDR1 ENHRY and CDR2 SYGVKD. The V end was cut by 3 bases, the J end by 6 bases, with 17 bases between. The CDR3 is 15 residues long. These sequences were also reported in another study, on yellow fever vaccine responses in identical twins.

Input material: CD8+ T cells sorted from blood. This TCR was recovered from a young woman in good health. The chain uses TRBV10-3 and TRBJ1-2, with D perhaps matching TRBD1 (5 bases). The CDR3 DNA sequence: TGTGCCATCAGTGATACCCAGGTGGGGGGTGATGGCTACACCTTC. It is translated as CAISDTQVGGDGYTF.